This T cell receptor (beta chain) was captured by sequencing in a study of cytomegalovirus exposure and HLA in healthy donors. This CDR3 is built from 15 residues. Germline assignment: CDR1 LNHDA and CDR2 SQIVND (reference sequence). With 7 bases clipped from V and 6 bases from J, the junction kept 14 bases outside the gene matches. Profiled with immunoSEQ multiplex PCR; TCRdb holds only in-frame clones, not every one. The sample has over 110,000 clones; more than 75% are singletons. The chain joins TRBV19 to TRBJ2-7; TRBD1 matches 8 bases. The clonotype comes from a man younger than 35 in good health and CMV-seropositive. Sequencing input: PBMCs. The CDR3 region has the DNA TGTGCCAGTACACGAGGAGGACAGGGACGCGGCGAGCAGTACTTC. This codes for CASTRGGQGRGEQYF.